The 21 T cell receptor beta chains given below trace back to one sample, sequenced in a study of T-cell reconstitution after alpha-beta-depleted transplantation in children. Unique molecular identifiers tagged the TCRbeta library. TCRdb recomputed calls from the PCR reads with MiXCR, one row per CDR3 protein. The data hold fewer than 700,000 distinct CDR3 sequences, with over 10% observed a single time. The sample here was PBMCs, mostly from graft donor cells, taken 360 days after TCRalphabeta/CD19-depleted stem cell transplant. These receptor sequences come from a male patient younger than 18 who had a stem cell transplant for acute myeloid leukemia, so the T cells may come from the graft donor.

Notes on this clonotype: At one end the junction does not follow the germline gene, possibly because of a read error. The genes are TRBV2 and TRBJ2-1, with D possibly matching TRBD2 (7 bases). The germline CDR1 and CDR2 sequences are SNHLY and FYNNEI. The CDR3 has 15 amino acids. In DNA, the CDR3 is TGTGCCAGCAGTGAAGCGCGGGGGCAGTACATTGAGCAGTTCTTC. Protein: CASSEARGQYIEQFF.

CDR3 nucleotide sequence: TGCAGTGCTGCCAGACTAGCGGAGTTCACCGGGGAGCTGTTTTTT. It codes for CSAARLAEFTGELFF. The gene calls are TRBV20-1 and TRBJ2-2; 9 bases match TRBD2. V dropped 5 bases and J dropped 4; count of bases not matched to a gene: 8. The CDR3 consists of 15 residues. Germline V gives CDR1 DFQATT, CDR2 SNEGSKA (reference sequence).

As DNA, the CDR3 is TGTGCCTTCAGTTTAATGGGACAGGCGGCGGGTGGGCCCTACAATGAGCAGTTCTTC. Translating gives CAFSLMGQAAGGPYNEQFF. This chain joins TRBV3-1 and TRBJ2-1; TRBD1 aligns across 8 bases. Losses at the gene ends were 11 bases for V and 2 bases for J; bases not matched to a gene: 23. CDR1 LGHDT and CDR2 YNNKEL come from the germline V gene (reference sequence). This CDR3 is built from 19 residues.

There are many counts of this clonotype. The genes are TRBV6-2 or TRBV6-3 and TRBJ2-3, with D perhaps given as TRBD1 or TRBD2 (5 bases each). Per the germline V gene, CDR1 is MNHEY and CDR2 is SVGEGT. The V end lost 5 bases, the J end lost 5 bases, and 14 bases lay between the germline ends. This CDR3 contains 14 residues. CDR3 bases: TGTGCCAGCAGTACCACTAGTGGGGGAGATACGCAGTATTTT. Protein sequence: CASSTTSGGDTQYF.

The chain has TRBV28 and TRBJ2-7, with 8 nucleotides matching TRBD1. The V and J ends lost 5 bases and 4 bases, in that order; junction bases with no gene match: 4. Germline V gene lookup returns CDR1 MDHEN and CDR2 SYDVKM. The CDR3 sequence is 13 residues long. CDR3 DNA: TGTGCCAGCAGTGACAGGGGATTTTACGAGCAGTACTTC. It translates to CASSDRGFYEQYF. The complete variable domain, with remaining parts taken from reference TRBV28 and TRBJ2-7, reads DVKVTQSSRYLVKRTGEKVFLECVQDMDHENMFWYRQDPGLGLRLIYFSYDVKMKEKGDIPEGYSVSREKKERFSLILESASTNQTSMYLCASSDRGFYEQYFGPGTRLTVT.

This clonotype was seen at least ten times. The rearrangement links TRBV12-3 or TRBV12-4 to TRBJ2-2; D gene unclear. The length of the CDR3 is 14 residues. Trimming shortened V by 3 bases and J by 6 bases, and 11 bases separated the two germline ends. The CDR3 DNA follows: TGTGCCAGCAGTTTGCCCGTGTGGGCCGGGGAGCTGTTTTTT. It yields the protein CASSLPVWAGELFF.

This chain's CDR3 is CSVYTSGKHNEQFF. CDR3 bases: TGCAGCGTCTACACTAGCGGGAAACACAATGAGCAGTTCTTC. This rearrangement joins TRBV29-1 to TRBJ2-1; 10 bases match TRBD2. Germline V gene sequence: CDR1 SQVTM, CDR2 ANQGSEA. The V gene end was trimmed by 6 bases and the J gene end by 5 bases; junction bases not matched to a gene: 7. This CDR3 region has 14 residues.

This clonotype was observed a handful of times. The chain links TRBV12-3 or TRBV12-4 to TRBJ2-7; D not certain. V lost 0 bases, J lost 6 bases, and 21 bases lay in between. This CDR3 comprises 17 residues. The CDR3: CASSLAEGWPDLGEQYF. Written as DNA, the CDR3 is TGTGCCAGCAGTTTAGCCGAAGGTTGGCCTGATCTTGGCGAGCAGTACTTC.

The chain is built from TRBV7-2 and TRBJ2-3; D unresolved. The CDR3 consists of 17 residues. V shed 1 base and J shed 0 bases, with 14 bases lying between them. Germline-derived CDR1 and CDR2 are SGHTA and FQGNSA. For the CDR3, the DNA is TGTGCCAGCAGCTTAGTCTTGGGGATGTCTAGCACAGATACGCAGTATTTT. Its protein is CASSLVLGMSSTDTQYF.

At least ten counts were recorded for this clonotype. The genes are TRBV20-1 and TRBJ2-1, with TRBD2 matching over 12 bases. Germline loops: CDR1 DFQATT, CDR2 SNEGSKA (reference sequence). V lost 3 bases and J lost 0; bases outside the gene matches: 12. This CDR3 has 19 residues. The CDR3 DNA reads TGCAGTGCTAGGGGAGAGACTAGCGGGAGACCCCTCTCCTACAATGAGCAGTTCTTC. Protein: CSARGETSGRPLSYNEQFF.

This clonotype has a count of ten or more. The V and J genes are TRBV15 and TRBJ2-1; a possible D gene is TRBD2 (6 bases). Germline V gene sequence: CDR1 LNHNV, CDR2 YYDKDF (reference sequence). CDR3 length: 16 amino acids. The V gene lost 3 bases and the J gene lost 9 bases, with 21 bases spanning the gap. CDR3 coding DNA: TGTGCCACCAGCAGGAGTAAAGGGACTGGGCATGCTGAGCAGTTCTTC. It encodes CATSRSKGTGHAEQFF.

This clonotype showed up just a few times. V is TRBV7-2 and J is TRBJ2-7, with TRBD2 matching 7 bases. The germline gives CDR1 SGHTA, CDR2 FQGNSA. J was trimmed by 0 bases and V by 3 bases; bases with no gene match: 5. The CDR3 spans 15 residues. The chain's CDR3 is CASSLSGMSSYEQYF. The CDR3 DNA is TGTGCCAGCAGCTTGAGCGGGATGAGCTCCTACGAGCAGTACTTC.

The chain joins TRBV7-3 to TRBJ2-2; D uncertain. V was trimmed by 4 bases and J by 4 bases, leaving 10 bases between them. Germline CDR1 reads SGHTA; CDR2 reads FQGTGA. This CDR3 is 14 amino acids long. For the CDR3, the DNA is TGTGCCAGCAGCTCCCTAGTTGGCACCGGGGAGCTGTTTTTT. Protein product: CASSSLVGTGELFF. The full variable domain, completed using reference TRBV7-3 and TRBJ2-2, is GAGVSQTPSNKVTEKGKYVELRCDPISGHTALYWYRQSLGQGPEFLIYFQGTGAADDSGLPNDRFFAVRPEGSVSTLKIQRTERGDSAVYLCASSSLVGTGELFFGEGSRLTVL.

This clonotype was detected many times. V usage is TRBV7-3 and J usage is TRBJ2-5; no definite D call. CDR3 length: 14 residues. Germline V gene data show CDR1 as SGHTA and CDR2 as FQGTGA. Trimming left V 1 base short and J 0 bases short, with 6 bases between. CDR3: CASSLSTDQETQYF. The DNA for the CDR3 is TGTGCCAGCAGCTTAAGCACGGACCAAGAGACCCAGTACTTC.

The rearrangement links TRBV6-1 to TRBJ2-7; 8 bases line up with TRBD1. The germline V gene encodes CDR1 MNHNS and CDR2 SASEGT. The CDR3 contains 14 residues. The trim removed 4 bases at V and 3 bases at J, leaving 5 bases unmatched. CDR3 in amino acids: CASSADRAIYEQYF. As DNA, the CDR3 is TGTGCCAGCAGTGCGGACAGGGCCATCTACGAGCAGTACTTC.

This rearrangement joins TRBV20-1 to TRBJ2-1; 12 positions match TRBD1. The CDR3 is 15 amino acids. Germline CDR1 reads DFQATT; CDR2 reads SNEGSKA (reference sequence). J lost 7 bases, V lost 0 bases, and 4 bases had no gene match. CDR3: CSARDGGQGANEQFF. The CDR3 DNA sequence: TGCAGTGCTAGAGATGGGGGACAGGGGGCAAATGAGCAGTTCTTC.

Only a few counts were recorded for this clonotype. DNA of the CDR3: TGTGCTAGTGGTTTGTCGCGGACTAGCGGGGGCACAGATACGCAGTATTTT. It codes for CASGLSRTSGGTDTQYF. This sequence joins TRBV12-5 and TRBJ2-3, with 12 nucleotides matching TRBD2. There are 17 residues in the CDR3. The V gene end was trimmed by 2 bases and the J gene end by 1 base; junction bases not matched to a gene: 4. From germline, CDR1 is LGHNT and CDR2 FRNRAP.

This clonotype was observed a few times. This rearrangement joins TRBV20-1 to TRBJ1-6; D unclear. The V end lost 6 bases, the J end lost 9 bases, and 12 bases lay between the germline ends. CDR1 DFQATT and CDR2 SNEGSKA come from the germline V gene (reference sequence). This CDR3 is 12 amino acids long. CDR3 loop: CSATVGSSPLHF. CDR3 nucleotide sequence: TGCAGTGCCACGGTTGGAAGTTCACCCCTCCACTTT.

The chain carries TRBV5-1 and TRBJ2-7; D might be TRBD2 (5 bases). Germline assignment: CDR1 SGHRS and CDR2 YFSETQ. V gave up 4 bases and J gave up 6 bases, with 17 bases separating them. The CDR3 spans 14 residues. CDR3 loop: CASSPGTGMSEQYF. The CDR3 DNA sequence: TGCGCCAGCAGCCCTGGAACGGGAATGAGCGAGCAGTACTTC.

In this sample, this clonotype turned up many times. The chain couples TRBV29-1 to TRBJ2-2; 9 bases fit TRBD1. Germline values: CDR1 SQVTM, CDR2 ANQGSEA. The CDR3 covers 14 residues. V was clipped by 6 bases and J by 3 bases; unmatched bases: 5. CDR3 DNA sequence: TGCAGCGTAAACAGGGGGCGAGACACCGGGGAGCTGTTTTTT. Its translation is CSVNRGRDTGELFF.

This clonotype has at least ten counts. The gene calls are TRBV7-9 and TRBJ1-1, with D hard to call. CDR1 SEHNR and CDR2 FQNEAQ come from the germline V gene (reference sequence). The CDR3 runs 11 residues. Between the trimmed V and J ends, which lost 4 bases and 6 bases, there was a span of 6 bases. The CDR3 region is CASSSGPEAFF. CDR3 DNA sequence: TGTGCCAGCAGCTCCGGACCTGAAGCTTTCTTT.